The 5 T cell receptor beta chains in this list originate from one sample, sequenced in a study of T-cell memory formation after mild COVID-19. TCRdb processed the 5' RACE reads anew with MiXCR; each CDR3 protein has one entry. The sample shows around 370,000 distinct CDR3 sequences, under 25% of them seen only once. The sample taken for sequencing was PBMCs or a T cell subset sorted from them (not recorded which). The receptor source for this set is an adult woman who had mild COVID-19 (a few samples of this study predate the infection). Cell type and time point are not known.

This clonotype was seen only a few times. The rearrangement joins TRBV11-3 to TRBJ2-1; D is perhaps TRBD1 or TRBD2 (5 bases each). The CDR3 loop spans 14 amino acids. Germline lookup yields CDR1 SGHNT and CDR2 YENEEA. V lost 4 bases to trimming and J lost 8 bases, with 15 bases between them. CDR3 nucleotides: TGTGCCAGCAGCTGGGACCCCGGGGCTTATGAGCAGTTCTTC. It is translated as CASSWDPGAYEQFF. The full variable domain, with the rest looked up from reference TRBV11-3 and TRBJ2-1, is EAGVVQSPRYKIIEKKQPVAFWCNPISGHNTLYWYLQNLGQGPELLIRYENEEAVDDSQLPKDRFSAERLKGVDSTLKIQPAELGDSAVYLCASSWDPGAYEQFFGPGTRLTVL.

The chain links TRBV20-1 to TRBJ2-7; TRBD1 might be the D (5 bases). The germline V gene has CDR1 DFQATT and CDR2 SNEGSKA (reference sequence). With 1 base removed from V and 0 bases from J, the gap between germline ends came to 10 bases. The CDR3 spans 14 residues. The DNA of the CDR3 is TGCAGTGCTAGAGCGGACATGCCCTCCTACGAGCAGTACTTC. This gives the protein CSARADMPSYEQYF.

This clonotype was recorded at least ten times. DNA of the CDR3: TGTGCCAGCCCGCGGTTCGACAGAGATCCTTACGAGCAGTACTTC. This gives the protein CASPRFDRDPYEQYF. The rearrangement joins TRBV18 to TRBJ2-7, with D tentatively TRBD1 (5 bases). This CDR3 region has 15 residues. Per the germline V gene, CDR1 is KGHSH and CDR2 is LQKENI. Trimming cost V 8 bases and J 4 bases, with 21 bases left between them.

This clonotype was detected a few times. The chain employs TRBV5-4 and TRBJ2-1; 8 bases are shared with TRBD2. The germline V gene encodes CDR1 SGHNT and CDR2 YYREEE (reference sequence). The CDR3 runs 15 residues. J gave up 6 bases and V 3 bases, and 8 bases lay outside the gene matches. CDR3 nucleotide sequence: TGTGCCAGCAGCTCTAAAGCGGGAGTTGGCAATGAGCAGTTCTTC. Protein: CASSSKAGVGNEQFF.

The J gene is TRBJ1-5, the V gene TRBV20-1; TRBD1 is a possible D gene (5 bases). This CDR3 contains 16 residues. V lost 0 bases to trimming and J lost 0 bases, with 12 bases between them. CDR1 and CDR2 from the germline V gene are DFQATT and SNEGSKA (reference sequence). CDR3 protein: CSAREGTVYSNQPQHF. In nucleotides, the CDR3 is TGCAGTGCTAGAGAGGGGACGGTTTATAGCAATCAGCCCCAGCATTTT.